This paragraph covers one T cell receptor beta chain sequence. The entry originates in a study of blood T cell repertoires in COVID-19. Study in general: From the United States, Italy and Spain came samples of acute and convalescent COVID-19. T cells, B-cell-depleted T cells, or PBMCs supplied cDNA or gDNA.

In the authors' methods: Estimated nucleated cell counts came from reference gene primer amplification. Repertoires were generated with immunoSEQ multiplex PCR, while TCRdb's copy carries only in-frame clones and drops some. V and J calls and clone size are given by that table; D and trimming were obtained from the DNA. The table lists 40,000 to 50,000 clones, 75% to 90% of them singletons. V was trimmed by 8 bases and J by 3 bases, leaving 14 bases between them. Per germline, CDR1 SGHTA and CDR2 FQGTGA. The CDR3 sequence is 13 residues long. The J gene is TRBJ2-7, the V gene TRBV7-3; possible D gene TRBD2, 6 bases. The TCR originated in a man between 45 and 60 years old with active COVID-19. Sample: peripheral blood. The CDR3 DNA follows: TGTGCCAGCTCAAAAGCGGGTAACTACGAGCAGTACTTC. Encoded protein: CASSKAGNYEQYF.